The clone carrying this T cell receptor beta chain turned up a few times. The data derive from a study of T-cell memory formation after mild COVID-19. Between the trimmed V and J ends, which lost 2 bases and 0 bases, there was a span of 12 bases. Germline V gene lookup returns CDR1 SGHTS and CDR2 YDEGEE. CDR3 length equals 15 residues. TCRdb reprocessed the 5' RACE reads with MiXCR, giving one entry per CDR3 protein. The sample records a few hundred thousand distinct CDR3 sequences, about a sixth being singletons. The source of this sequence is a young man who had mild COVID-19 (a few samples of this study predate the infection). Cell type and time point are not known. The chain is built from TRBV5-8 and TRBJ2-7; D remains ambiguous. The sequencing input was PBMCs or a T cell subset sorted from them (not recorded which). CDR3 DNA sequence: TGTGCCAGCAGCTTCCGCCCGATGAGCTCCTACGAGCAGTACGTC. Translating gives CASSFRPMSSYEQYV.